This TCR beta chain is from a study of blood T cell repertoires in COVID-19. Per the germline V gene, CDR1 is LGHDT and CDR2 is YNNKEL (reference sequence). Trimming took off 1 base at V and 7 bases at J, with 7 bases between the two ends. This CDR3 has 12 amino acids. TCRdb keeps only in-frame clones here, not all; method: immunoSEQ multiplex PCR. The sample consists of a few hundred thousand clones, around 84% of them appearing once. Sequenced material: peripheral blood. J is TRBJ2-5 and V is TRBV3-1 (or the pseudogene TRBV3-2); D unclear. The sequence was collected from a woman aged 80 or over with active or convalescent COVID-19. As DNA, the CDR3 is TGTGCCAGCAGCCAAGGCCGGGTGACCCAGTACTTC. This codes for CASSQGRVTQYF.